This T cell receptor (beta chain) was recorded in a study of T cell repertoires in aging, cancer and after chemotherapy. Looking at the study overall: Donor ages fell into six groups from 30 or younger up to 70 or older.

This clonotype was detected a few times. V was shortened by 5 bases and J by 7 bases, with 20 bases between the two germline ends. Germline V gives CDR1 LNHDA, CDR2 SQIVND (reference sequence). The CDR3 sequence is 15 residues long. TCR beta rearrangements were amplified from peripheral blood genomic DNA. Rearranged V-D-J TRB sequences were amplified with a mixed TRB-A/B primer pool. TCRdb used MiXCR to reprocess the multiplex PCR reads, holding one entry per CDR3 protein. The table lists over 3,500 distinct CDR3 sequences, approximately 41% of them singletons. What was sequenced was blood. This TCR was recovered from a human donor with a solid tumor. The V call is TRBV19, the J call TRBJ2-5; D is possibly TRBD2 (6 bases). The CDR3 is CASSPPGTGRGTQYF. Written as DNA, the CDR3 is TGTGCCAGTAGTCCCCCCGGGACTGGACGGGGGACCCAGTACTTC.